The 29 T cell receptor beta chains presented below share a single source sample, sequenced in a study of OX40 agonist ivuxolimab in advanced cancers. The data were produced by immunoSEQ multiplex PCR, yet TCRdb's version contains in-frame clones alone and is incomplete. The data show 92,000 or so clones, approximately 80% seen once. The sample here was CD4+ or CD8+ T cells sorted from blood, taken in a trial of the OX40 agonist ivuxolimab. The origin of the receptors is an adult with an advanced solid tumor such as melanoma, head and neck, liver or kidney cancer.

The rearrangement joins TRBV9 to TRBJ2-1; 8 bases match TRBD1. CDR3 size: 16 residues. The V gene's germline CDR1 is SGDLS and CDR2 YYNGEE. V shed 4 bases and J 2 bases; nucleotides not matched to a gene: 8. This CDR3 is CASSFGPGGAYNEQFF. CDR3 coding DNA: TGTGCCAGCAGCTTCGGACCAGGGGGCGCCTACAATGAGCAGTTCTTC. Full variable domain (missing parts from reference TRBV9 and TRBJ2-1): DSGVTQTPKHLITATGQRVTLRCSPRSGDLSVYWYQQSLDQGLQFLIQYYNGEERAKGNILERFSAQQFPDLHSELNLSSLELGDSALYFCASSFGPGGAYNEQFFGPGTRLTVL.

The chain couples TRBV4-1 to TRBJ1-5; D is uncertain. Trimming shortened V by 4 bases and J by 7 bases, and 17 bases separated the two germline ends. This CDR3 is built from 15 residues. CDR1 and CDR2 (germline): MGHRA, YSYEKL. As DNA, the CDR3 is TGCGCCAGCAGCCCCGAGGCCCAGAGCCGACAGCCCCAGCATTTT. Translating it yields CASSPEAQSRQPQHF.

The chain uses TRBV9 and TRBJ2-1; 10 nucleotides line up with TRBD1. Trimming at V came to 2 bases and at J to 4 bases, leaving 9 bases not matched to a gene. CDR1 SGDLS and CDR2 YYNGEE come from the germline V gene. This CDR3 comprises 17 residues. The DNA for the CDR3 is TGTGCCAGCAGCGTTTCCTTGGGACAGGGGCATTACAATGAGCAGTTCTTC. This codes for CASSVSLGQGHYNEQFF.

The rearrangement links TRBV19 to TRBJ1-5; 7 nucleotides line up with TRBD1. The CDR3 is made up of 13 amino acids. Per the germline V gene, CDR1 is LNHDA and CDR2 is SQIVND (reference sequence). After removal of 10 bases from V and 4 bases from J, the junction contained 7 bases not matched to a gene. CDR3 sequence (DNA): TGTGCCACCGCCGACAGGGAAAATCAGCCCCAGCATTTT. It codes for CATADRENQPQHF. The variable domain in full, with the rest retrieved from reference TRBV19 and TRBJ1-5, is DGGITQSPKYLFRKEGQNVTLSCEQNLNHDAMYWYRQDPGQGLRLIYYSQIVNDFQKGDIAEGYSVSREKKESFPLTVTSAQKNPTAFYLCATADRENQPQHFGDGTRLSIL.

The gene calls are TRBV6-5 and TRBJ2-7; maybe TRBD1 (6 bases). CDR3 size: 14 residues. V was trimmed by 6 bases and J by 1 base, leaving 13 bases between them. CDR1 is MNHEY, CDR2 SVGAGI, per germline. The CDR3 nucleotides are TGTGCCAGCAGGGAGGACAGTACATCCTACGAGCAGTACTTC. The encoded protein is CASREDSTSYEQYF.

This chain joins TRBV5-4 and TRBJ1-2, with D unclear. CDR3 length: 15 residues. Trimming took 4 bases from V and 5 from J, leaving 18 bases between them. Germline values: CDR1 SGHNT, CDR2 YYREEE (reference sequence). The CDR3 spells CASSSPDSGGYGYTF. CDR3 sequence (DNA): TGTGCCAGCAGCAGCCCTGACTCAGGTGGTTATGGCTACACCTTC.

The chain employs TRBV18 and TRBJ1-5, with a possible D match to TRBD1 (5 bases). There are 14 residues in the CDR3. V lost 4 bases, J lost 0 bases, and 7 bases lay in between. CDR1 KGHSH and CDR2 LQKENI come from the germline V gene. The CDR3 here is CASSQGNSNQPQHF. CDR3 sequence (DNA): TGTGCCAGCTCACAGGGGAATAGCAATCAGCCCCAGCATTTT.

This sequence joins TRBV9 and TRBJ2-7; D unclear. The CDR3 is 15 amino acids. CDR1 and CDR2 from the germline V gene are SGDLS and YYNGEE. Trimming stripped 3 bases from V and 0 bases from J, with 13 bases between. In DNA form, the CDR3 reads TGTGCCAGCAGCGCTGACCCCTCGAGCTCCTACGAGCAGTACTTC. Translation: CASSADPSSSYEQYF.

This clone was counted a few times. CDR3 in amino acids: CASSQTAGNQPQHF. The DNA of the CDR3 is TGTGCCAGCAGCCAGACCGCCGGTAATCAGCCCCAGCATTTT. The V call is TRBV4-2, the J call TRBJ1-5, with D hard to call. The germline V gene has CDR1 LGHNA and CDR2 YNFKEQ. The CDR3 has 14 residues. V was pared by 3 bases and J by 4 bases, with 10 bases between.

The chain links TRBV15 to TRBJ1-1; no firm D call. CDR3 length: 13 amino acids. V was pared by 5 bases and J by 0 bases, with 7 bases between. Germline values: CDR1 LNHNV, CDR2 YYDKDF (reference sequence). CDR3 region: CATSVRLNTEAFF. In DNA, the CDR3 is TGTGCCACCAGCGTAAGGCTGAACACTGAAGCTTTCTTT.

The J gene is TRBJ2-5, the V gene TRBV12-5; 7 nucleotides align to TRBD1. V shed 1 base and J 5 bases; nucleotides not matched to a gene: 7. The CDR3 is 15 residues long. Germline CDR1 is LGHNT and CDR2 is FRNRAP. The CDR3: CASGLGTGTAETQYF. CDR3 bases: TGTGCTAGTGGTTTGGGGACCGGGACAGCTGAGACCCAGTACTTC.

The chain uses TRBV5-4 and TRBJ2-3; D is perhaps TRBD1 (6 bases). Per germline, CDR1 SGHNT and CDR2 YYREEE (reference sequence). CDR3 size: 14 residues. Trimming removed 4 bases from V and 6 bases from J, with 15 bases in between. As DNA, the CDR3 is TGTGCCAGCAGCCACCCTCAGGGGATTGATACGCAGTATTTT. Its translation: CASSHPQGIDTQYF.

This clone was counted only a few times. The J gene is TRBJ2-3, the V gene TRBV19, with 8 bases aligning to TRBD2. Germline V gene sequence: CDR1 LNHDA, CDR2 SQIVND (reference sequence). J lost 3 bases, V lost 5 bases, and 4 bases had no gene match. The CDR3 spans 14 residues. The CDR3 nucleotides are TGTGCCAGTAGTCTCCCTAGCGGGACAGATACGCAGTATTTT. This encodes CASSLPSGTDTQYF. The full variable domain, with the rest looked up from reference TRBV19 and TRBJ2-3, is DGGITQSPKYLFRKEGQNVTLSCEQNLNHDAMYWYRQDPGQGLRLIYYSQIVNDFQKGDIAEGYSVSREKKESFPLTVTSAQKNPTAFYLCASSLPSGTDTQYFGPGTRLTVL.

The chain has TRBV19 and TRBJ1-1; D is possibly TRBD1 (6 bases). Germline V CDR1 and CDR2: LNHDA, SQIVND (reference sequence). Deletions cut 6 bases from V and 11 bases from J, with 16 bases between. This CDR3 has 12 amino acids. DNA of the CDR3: TGTGCCAGTAGCCAGGGGAACAGACTGGCTTTCTTT. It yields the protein CASSQGNRLAFF.

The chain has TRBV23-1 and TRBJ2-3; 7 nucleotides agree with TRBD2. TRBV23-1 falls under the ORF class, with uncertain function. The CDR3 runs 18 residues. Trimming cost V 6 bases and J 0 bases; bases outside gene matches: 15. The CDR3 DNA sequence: TGCGCCAGCAGCCATATCTGCCTCATGCGGGGGAGCACAGATACGCAGTATTTT. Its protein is CASSHICLMRGSTDTQYF.

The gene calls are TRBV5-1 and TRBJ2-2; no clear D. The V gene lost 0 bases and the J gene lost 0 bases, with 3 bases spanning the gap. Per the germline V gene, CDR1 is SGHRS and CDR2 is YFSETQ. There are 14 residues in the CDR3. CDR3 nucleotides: TGCGCCAGCAGCTTGGGACCGAACACCGGGGAGCTGTTTTTT. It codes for CASSLGPNTGELFF.

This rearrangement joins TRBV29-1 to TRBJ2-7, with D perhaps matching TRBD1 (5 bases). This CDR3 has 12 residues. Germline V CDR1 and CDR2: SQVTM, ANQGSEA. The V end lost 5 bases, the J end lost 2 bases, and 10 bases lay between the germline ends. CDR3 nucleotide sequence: TGCAGCGTTCTTACAGGACCCTACGAGCAGTACTTC. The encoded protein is CSVLTGPYEQYF.

CDR3 sequence: CASSSGAAGALTGELFF. Written as DNA, the CDR3 is TGCGCCAGCAGCTCCGGGGCGGCGGGAGCTCTCACCGGGGAGCTGTTTTTT. The gene calls are TRBV5-1 and TRBJ2-2, with TRBD2 identical over 7 bases. Per the germline V gene, CDR1 is SGHRS and CDR2 is YFSETQ. J lost 4 bases, V lost 3 bases, and 12 bases had no gene match. The CDR3 extends over 17 amino acids.

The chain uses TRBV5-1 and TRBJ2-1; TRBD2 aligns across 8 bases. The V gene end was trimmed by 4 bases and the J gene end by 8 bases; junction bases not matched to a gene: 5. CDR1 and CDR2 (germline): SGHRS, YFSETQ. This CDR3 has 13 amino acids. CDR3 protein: CASSLREVDEQFF. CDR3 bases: TGCGCCAGCAGCCTGCGGGAGGTCGATGAGCAGTTCTTC.

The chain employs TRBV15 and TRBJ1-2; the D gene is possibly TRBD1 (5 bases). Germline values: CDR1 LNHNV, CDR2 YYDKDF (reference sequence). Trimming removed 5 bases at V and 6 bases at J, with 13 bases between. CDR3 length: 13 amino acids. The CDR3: CATSARGGDGYTF. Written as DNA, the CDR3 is TGTGCCACCAGCGCCCGTGGGGGGGATGGCTACACCTTC.

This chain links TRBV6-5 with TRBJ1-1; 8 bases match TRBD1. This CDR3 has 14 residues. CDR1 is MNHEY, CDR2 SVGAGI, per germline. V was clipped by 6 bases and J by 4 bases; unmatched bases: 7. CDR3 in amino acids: CASSRDRLITEAFF. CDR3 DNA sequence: TGTGCCAGCAGCCGGGACAGGCTTATCACTGAAGCTTTCTTT.

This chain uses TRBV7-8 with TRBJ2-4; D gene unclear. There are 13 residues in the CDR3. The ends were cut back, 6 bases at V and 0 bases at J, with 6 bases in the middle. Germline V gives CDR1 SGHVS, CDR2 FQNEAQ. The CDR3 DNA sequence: TGTGCCAGCAGTGGGGTAGCCAAAAACATTCAGTACTTC. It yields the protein CASSGVAKNIQYF.

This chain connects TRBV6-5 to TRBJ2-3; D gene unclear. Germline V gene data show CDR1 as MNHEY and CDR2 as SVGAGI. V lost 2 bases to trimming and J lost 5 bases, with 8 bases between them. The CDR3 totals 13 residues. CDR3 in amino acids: CASSYGLRDTQYF. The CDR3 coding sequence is TGTGCCAGCAGTTACGGTCTAAGAGATACGCAGTATTTT.

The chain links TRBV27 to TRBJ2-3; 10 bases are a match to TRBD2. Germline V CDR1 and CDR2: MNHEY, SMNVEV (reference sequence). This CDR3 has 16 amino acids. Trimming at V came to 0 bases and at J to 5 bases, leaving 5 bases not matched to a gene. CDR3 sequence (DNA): TGTGCCAGCAGTTTATCAAGCGGGAGGGCCTTAGATACGCAGTATTTT. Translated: CASSLSSGRALDTQYF.

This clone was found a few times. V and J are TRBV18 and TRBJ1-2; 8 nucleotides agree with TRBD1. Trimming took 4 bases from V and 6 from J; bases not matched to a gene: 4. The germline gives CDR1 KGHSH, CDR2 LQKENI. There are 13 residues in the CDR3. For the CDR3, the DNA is TGTGCCAGCTCACGGACAGGGTCAGATGGCTACACCTTC. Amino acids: CASSRTGSDGYTF.

The CDR3 protein is CASSFPRSGANVLTF. The CDR3 DNA sequence: TGTGCCAGCAGCTTCCCCCGCTCTGGGGCCAACGTCCTGACTTTC. The chain uses TRBV7-2 and TRBJ2-6, with D uncertain. Germline CDR1 and CDR2: SGHTA and FQGNSA. The CDR3 covers 15 residues. The V end lost 3 bases, the J end lost 0 bases, and 6 bases lay between the germline ends.

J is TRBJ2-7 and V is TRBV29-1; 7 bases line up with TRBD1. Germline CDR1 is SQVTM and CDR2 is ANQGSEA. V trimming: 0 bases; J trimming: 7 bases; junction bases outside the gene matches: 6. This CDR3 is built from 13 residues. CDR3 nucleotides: TGCAGCGTTGAAGAAACGACAGGGCGTGAGCAGTACTTC. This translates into CSVEETTGREQYF.

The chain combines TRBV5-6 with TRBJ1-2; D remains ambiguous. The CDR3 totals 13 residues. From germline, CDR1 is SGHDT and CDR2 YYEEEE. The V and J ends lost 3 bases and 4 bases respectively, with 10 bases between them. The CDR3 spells CASSSRDFYGYTF. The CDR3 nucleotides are TGTGCCAGCAGCTCTCGGGATTTCTATGGCTACACCTTC.

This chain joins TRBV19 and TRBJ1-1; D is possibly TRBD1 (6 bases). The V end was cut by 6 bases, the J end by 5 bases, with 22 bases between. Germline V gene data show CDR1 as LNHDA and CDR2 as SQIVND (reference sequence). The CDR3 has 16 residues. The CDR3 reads CASSAKLQGGGTEAFF. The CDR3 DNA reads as TGTGCCAGTAGCGCTAAATTACAGGGCGGTGGGACTGAAGCTTTCTTT.